Included here is one TCR beta chain sequence, with context. One entry per CDR3 protein, called by TCRdb with MiXCR from the RT-PCR reads. The table shows fewer than 700,000 distinct CDR3 sequences, with 10% to 15% occurring only once. Per the germline V gene, CDR1 is SGHTA and CDR2 is FQGNSA. The V gene end was trimmed by 5 bases and the J gene end by 1 base; junction bases not matched to a gene: 6. CDR3 length equals 15 residues. The sample belongs to a study of response to subunit inactivated influenza vaccine. The receptor was derived from a middle-aged man who received an inactivated influenza vaccine. This specimen was PBMCs from blood, taken roughly 45 days after vaccination. V usage is TRBV7-2 and J usage is TRBJ1-1; 8 nucleotides agree with TRBD1. CDR3 residues: CASSPQTGANTEAFF. The CDR3 DNA follows: TGTGCCAGCAGCCCTCAGACAGGGGCGAACACTGAAGCTTTCTTT. The variable domain in full, with the rest retrieved from reference TRBV7-2 and TRBJ1-1, is GAGVSQSPSNKVTEKGKDVELRCDPISGHTALYWYRQSLGQGLEFLIYFQGNSAPDKSGLPSDRFSAERTGGSVSTLTIQRTQQEDSAVYLCASSPQTGANTEAFFGQGTRLTVV.